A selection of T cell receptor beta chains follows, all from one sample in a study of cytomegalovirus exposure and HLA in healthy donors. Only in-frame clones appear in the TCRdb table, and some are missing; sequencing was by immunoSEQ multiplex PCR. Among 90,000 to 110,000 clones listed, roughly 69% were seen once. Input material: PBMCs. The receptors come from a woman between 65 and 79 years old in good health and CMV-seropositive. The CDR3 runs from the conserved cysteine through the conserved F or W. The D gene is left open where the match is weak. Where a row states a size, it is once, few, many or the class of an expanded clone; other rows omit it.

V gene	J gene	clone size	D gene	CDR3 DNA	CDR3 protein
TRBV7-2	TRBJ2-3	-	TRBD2	TGTGCCAGCAGCTTACAGCGGGGGAGCACAGATACGCAGTATTTT	CASSLQRGSTDTQYF
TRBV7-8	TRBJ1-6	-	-	TGTGCCAGCAGCTTAACAGGGAATAATTCACCCCTCCACTTT	CASSLTGNNSPLHF
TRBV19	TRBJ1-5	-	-	TGTGCCAGTAAATTCGGACTCAATCAGCCCCAGCATTTT	CASKFGLNQPQHF
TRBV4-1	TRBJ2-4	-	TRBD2	TGCGCCAGCAGCCAGGACCCTAGCGGGGCTACCAAAAACATTCAGTACTTC	CASSQDPSGATKNIQYF
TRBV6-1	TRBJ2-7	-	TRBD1	TGTGCCAGCACCCGCGGGACAGGGCCCGAGCAGTACTTC	CASTRGTGPEQYF
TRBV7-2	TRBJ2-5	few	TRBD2	TGTGCCAGCAGCTGGAGCGGGGGGGCCTTGGAGACCCAGTACTTC	CASSWSGGALETQYF
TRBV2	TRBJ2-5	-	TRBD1	TGTGCCAGCAGCCCAAGGACAGGGCAGGAGACCCAGTACTTC	CASSPRTGQETQYF
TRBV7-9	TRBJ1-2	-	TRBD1	TGTGCCAGCAGCTTAGACAGGGGCCACTATGGCTACACCTTC	CASSLDRGHYGYTF
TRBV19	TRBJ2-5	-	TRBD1	TGTGCCAGTAGTTCGGGACAGGGGACTTACCAAGAGACCCAGTACTTC	CASSSGQGTYQETQYF
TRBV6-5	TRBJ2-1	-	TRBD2	TGTGCCAGCCGGTGGGGGGGTAACAATGAGCAGTTCTTC	CASRWGGNNEQFF
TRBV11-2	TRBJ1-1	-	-	TGTGCCAGCAGCTTCACCGGGAACACTGAAGCTTTCTTT	CASSFTGNTEAFF
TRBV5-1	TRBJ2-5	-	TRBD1	TGCGCCAGCAGCTCCGGGACAGGGGGCGCAGAGACCCAGTACTTC	CASSSGTGGAETQYF
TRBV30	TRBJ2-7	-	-	TGTGCCTGGAGTGTACGCCGCATGGAGAACGAGCAGTACTTC	CAWSVRRMENEQYF
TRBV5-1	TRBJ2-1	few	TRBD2	TGCGCCAGCAGCTTGGCCAACGGGGGGGGCAACAATGAGCAGTTCTTC	CASSLANGGGNNEQFF
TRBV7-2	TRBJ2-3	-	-	TGTGCCAGCAGCTTCCCCGAGGGGGTGCCGACACACGATACGCAGTATTTT	CASSFPEGVPTHDTQYF
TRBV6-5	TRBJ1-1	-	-	TGTGCCAGCAGTTACCGCCCAACGGGAAACACTGAAGCTTTCTTT	CASSYRPTGNTEAFF
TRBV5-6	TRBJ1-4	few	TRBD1	TGTGCCAGCAGCCAGGGGGCCTCTGGTGAAAAACTGTTTTTT	CASSQGASGEKLFF
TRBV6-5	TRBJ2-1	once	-	TGTGCCAGCAGTAGGGGACTCGTTCCCTACAATGAGCAGTTCTTC	CASSRGLVPYNEQFF